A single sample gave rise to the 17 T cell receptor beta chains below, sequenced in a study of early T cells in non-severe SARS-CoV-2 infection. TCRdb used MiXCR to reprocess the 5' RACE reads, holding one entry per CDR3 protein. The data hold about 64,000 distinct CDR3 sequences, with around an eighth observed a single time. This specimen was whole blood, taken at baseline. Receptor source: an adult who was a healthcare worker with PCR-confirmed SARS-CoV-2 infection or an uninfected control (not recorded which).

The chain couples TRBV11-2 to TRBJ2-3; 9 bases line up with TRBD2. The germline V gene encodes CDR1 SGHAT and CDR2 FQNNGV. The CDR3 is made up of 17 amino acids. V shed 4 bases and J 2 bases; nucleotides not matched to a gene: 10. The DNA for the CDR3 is TGTGCCAGCAGCTCCTTCAGGGGCGGGAGGGCCACAGATACGCAGTATTTT. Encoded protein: CASSSFRGGRATDTQYF.

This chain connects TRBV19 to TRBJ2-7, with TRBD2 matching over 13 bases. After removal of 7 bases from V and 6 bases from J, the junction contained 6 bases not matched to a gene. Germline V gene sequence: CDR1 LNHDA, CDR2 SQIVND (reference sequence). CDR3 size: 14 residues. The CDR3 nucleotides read TGTGCCAGTACCGGGACTAGCGGGATTCGCGAGCAGTACTTC. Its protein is CASTGTSGIREQYF. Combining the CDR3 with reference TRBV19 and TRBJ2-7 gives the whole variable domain DGGITQSPKYLFRKEGQNVTLSCEQNLNHDAMYWYRQDPGQGLRLIYYSQIVNDFQKGDIAEGYSVSREKKESFPLTVTSAQKNPTAFYLCASTGTSGIREQYFGPGTRLTVT.

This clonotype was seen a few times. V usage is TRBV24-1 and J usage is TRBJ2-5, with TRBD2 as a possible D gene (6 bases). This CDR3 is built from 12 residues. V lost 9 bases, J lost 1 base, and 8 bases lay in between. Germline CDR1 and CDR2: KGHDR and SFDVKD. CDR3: CATGTLQETQYF. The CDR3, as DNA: TGTGCCACCGGGACTCTCCAAGAGACCCAGTACTTC.

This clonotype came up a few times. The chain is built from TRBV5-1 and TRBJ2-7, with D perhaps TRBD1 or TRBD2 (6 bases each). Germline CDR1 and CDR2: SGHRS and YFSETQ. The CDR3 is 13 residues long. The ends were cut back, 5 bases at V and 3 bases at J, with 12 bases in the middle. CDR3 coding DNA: TGCGCCAGCAGTCCGGGGGCGATCTACGAGCAGTACTTC. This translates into CASSPGAIYEQYF.

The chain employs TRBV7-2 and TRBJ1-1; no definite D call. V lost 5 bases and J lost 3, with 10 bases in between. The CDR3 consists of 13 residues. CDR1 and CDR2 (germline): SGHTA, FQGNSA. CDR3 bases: TGTGCCAGCAGCATATCAGGTCACACTGAAGCTTTCTTT. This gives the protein CASSISGHTEAFF. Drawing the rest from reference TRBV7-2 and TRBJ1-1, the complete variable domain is GAGVSQSPSNKVTEKGKDVELRCDPISGHTALYWYRQSLGQGLEFLIYFQGNSAPDKSGLPSDRFSAERTGGSVSTLTIQRTQQEDSAVYLCASSISGHTEAFFGQGTRLTVV.

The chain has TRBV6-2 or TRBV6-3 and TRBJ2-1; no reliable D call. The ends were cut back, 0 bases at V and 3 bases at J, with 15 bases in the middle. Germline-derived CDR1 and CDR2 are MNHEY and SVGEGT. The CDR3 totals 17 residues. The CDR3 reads CASSYSKDGGFYNEQFF. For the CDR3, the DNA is TGTGCCAGCAGTTACTCGAAAGATGGCGGTTTCTACAATGAGCAGTTCTTC.

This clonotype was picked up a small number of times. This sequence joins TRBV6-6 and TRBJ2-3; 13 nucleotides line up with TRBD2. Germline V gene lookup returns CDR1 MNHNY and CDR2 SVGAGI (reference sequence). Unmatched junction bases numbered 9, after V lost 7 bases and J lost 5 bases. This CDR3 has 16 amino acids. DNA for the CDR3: TGTGCCAGCACTGGGGGGACTAGCGGGATGGAAGATACGCAGTATTTT. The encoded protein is CASTGGTSGMEDTQYF.

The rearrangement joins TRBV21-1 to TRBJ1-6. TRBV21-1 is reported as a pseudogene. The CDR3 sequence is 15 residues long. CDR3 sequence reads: CASSSESSYNSPLHF. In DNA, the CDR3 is TGTGCCAGCAGCAGTGAGAGCTCCTATAATTCACCCCTCCACTTT.

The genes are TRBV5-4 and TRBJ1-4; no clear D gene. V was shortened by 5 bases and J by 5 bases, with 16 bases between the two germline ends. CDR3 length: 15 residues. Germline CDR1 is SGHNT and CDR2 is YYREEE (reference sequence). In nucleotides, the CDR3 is TGTGCCAGCAGTTCCGGACCGGGTGCCAATGAAAAACTGTTTTTT. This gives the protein CASSSGPGANEKLFF.

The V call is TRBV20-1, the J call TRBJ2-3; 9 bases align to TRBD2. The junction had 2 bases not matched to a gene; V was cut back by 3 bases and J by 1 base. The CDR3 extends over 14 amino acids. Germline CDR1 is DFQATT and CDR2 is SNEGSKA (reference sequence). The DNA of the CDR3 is TGCAGTGCTAGTAGCGGGAGTCGCACAGATACGCAGTATTTT. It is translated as CSASSGSRTDTQYF.

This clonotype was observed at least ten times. The CDR3 bases are TGTGCCAGCTCACCTGGTATCCACTCTACACCTGGGGCCAACGTCCTGACTTTC. Translation: CASSPGIHSTPGANVLTF. The chain joins TRBV18 to TRBJ2-6, with no clear D. The CDR3 is made up of 18 amino acids. V was clipped by 3 bases and J by 2 bases, with 17 bases between them. Germline values: CDR1 KGHSH, CDR2 LQKENI.

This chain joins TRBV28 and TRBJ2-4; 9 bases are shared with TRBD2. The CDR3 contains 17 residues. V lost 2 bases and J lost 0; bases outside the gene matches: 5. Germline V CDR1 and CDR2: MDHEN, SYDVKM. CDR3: CASSLQAGGVAKNIQYF. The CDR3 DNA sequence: TGTGCCAGCAGTTTACAGGCGGGAGGGGTAGCCAAAAACATTCAGTACTTC. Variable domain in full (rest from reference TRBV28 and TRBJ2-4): DVKVTQSSRYLVKRTGEKVFLECVQDMDHENMFWYRQDPGLGLRLIYFSYDVKMKEKGDIPEGYSVSREKKERFSLILESASTNQTSMYLCASSLQAGGVAKNIQYFGAGTRLSVL.

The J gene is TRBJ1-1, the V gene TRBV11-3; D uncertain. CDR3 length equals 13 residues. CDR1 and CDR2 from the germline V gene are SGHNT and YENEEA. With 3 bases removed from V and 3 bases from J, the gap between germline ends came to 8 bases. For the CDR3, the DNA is TGTGCCAGCAGCTTTAACCAGTACACTGAAGCTTTCTTT. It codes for CASSFNQYTEAFF.

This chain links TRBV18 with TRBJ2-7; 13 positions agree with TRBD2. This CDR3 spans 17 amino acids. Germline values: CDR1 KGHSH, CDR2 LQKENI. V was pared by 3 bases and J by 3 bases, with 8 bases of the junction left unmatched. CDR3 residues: CASSPRRGLAGLYEQYF. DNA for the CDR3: TGTGCCAGCTCACCCCGGCGGGGACTAGCGGGACTCTACGAGCAGTACTTC.

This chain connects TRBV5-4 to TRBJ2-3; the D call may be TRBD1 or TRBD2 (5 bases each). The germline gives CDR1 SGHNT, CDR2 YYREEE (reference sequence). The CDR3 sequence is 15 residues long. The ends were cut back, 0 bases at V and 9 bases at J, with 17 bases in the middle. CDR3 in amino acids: CASSLVQGPHKTQYF. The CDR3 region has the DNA TGTGCCAGCAGCTTGGTGCAGGGACCCCACAAGACGCAGTATTTT.

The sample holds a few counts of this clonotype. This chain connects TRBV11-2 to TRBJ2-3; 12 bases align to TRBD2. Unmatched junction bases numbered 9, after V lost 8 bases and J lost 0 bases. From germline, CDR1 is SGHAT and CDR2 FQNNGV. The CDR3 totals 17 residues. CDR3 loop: CASFATSGSPSTDTQYF. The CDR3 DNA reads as TGTGCCAGCTTCGCGACTAGCGGGAGCCCTAGCACAGATACGCAGTATTTT. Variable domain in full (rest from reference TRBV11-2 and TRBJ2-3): EAGVAQSPRYKIIEKRQSVAFWCNPISGHATLYWYQQILGQGPKLLIQFQNNGVVDDSQLPKDRFSAERLKGVDSTLKIQPAKLEDSAVYLCASFATSGSPSTDTQYFGPGTRLTVL.

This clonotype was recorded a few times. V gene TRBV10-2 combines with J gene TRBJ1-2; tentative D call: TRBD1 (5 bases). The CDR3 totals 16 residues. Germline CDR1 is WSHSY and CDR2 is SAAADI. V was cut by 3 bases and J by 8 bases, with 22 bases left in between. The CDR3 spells CASSDSSGTTIKGYTF. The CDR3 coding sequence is TGCGCCAGCAGTGATTCTTCCGGGACCACGATTAAAGGCTACACCTTC.